The present T cell receptor beta chain was sequenced within a study of T cell changes during pregnancy in multiple sclerosis. Germline CDR1 and CDR2: MDHEN and SYDVKM. V was pared by 7 bases and J by 1 base, with 16 bases between. CDR3 length equals 16 residues. The repertoire was sequenced with immunoSEQ multiplex PCR; TCRdb's copy has only in-frame clones and lacks some. The data hold about 59,000 clones, with around 93% observed a single time. The J gene is TRBJ2-2, the V gene TRBV28; weak D call: TRBD2 (6 bases). This TCR was sampled from a female donor with multiple sclerosis, enrolled in a pregnancy study. Source: peripheral blood, taken in the first trimester of pregnancy. The CDR3 coding sequence is TGTGCCAGCACCCTATGGGGTAGCGGGAACACCGGGGAGCTGTTTTTT. The encoded protein is CASTLWGSGNTGELFF.